The clone carrying this T cell receptor beta chain was observed a handful of times. Its antigen is undetermined. Per germline, CDR1 MGHDK and CDR2 SYGVNS. The V and J ends lost 8 bases and 1 base, in that order; junction bases with no gene match: 6. The CDR3 has 15 residues. Together with a sample-barcoded 5' primer, a J-beta primer mix was included in a second PCR lasting about 7 to 11 cycles. TCRdb re-derived calls from the 5' RACE reads in MiXCR, one entry per CDR3 protein. The table shows roughly 1,800,000 distinct CDR3 sequences, with 49% occurring only once. This specimen belongs to a study of blood T cells in healthy people across ages. Study-wide results and caveats: Higher diversity, along with more naive CD4+ cells, distinguished long-lived donors from aged donors.

The chain recombines TRBV25-1 with TRBJ2-3; 10 nucleotides line up with TRBD1. Specimen: blood. The sequence came from a woman aged 40 to 55 in good health. Here the CDR3 DNA reads TGTGCCAGCGGAGACAGGGGGCGCGGCACAGATACGCAGTATTTT. Translation: CASGDRGRGTDTQYF.